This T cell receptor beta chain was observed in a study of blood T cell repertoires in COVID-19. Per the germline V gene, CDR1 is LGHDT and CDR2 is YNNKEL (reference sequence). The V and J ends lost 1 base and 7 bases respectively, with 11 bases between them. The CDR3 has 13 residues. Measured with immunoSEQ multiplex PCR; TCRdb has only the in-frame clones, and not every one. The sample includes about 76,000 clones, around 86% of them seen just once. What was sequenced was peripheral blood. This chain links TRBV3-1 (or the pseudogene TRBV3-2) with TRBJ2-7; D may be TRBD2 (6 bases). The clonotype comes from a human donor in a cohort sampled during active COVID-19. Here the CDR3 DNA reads TGTGCCAGCAGCCAAGTTGGGCTAGCGGAGCAGTACTTC. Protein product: CASSQVGLAEQYF.